These T cell receptor beta chains were read from a single sample in a study of a mutant IDH1 vaccine in newly diagnosed glioma. This table comes from immunoSEQ multiplex PCR, and its TCRdb copy is limited to in-frame clones, with some not included. The sample yields around 100,000 clones, approximately 80% seen once. The material sequenced was PBMCs, taken from a glioma patient treated with radiotherapy, temozolomide or both. Receptors originate from a man between 35 and 55 years old with glioma. Some clones in this sample may be carry-over from other donors' samples. CDR3s include the opening cysteine and the closing phenylalanine or tryptophan. The order of the fields is V gene, clone size, D gene, J gene, CDR3 protein, CDR3 DNA. The D gene is left open where the match is weak. Clone size is not always given. Where it is, it says once, few, many or a class for expanded clones.

V: TRBV27; size: NA; D: NA; J: TRBJ1-2; CDR3: CASSLSPGYYGYTF; DNA: TGTGCCAGCAGTTTATCCCCCGGTTACTATGGCTACACCTTC
V: TRBV2; size: once; D: TRBD1; J: TRBJ1-5; CDR3: CASSLGQGGSRFNQPQHF; DNA: TGTGCCAGCAGCTTGGGACAGGGAGGTTCTCGGTTTAATCAGCCCCAGCATTTT
V: TRBV29-1; size: NA; D: NA; J: TRBJ1-3; CDR3: CSAGSGNTIYF; DNA: TGCTCCGCGGGGTCTGGAAACACCATATATTTT
V: TRBV7-8; size: NA; D: NA; J: TRBJ1-5; CDR3: CASTAREDNQPQHF; DNA: TGTGCCAGCACCGCCAGGGAGGACAATCAGCCCCAGCATTTT
V: TRBV19; size: NA; D: TRBD1; J: TRBJ1-1; CDR3: CASRTLEGAHTEAFF; DNA: TGTGCCAGTAGGACATTAGAGGGGGCACACACTGAAGCTTTCTTT
V: TRBV4-1; size: NA; D: NA; J: TRBJ2-7; CDR3: CASSQGSVHQYEQYF; DNA: TGCGCCAGCAGCCAAGGTTCTGTACACCAATACGAGCAGTACTTC
V: TRBV6-1; size: once; D: NA; J: TRBJ1-6; CDR3: CASRVNSYNSPLHF; DNA: TGTGCCAGCAGGGTGAACTCCTATAATTCACCCCTCCACTTT
V: TRBV2; size: NA; D: TRBD2; J: TRBJ2-1; CDR3: CASTPALAGNEQFF; DNA: TGTGCCAGCACCCCGGCACTAGCGGGTAATGAGCAGTTCTTC
V: TRBV2; size: NA; D: TRBD2; J: TRBJ2-1; CDR3: CASSDVERGGVDEQFF; DNA: TGTGCCAGCAGTGATGTCGAGCGGGGGGGCGTAGATGAGCAGTTCTTC
V: TRBV21-1; size: few; D: NA; J: TRBJ2-1; CDR3: CASSPHRGGNEQFF; DNA: TGTGCCAGCAGCCCCCACAGGGGAGGCAATGAGCAGTTCTTC
V: TRBV6-1; size: NA; D: TRBD1; J: TRBJ1-2; CDR3: CASSAGGLRRNWGYTF; DNA: TGTGCCAGCAGTGCAGGGGGCCTGAGGCGTAACTGGGGCTACACCTTC
V: TRBV2; size: NA; D: NA; J: TRBJ1-5; CDR3: CASSGEGGSNQPQHF; DNA: TGTGCCAGCAGTGGGGAGGGGGGGAGCAATCAGCCCCAGCATTTT
V: TRBV5-8; size: NA; D: NA; J: TRBJ2-2; CDR3: CASSPRTTGELFF; DNA: TGTGCCAGCAGCCCTCGGACCACCGGGGAGCTGTTTTTT
V: TRBV2; size: NA; D: NA; J: TRBJ1-1; CDR3: CASSEGRVGEAFF; DNA: TGTGCCAGCAGTGAAGGCAGGGTGGGTGAAGCTTTCTTT
V: TRBV5-1; size: NA; D: NA; J: TRBJ2-7; CDR3: CASSLQGGSYEQYF; DNA: TGCGCCAGCAGCTTACAGGGTGGTTCCTACGAGCAGTACTTC
V: TRBV9; size: once; D: NA; J: TRBJ1-1; CDR3: CASSVAKERVGTEAFF; DNA: TGTGCCAGCAGCGTAGCCAAGGAAAGGGTGGGCACTGAAGCTTTCTTT
V: TRBV11-3; size: NA; D: NA; J: TRBJ2-2; CDR3: CASSLQGGWTGELFF; DNA: TGTGCCAGCAGCCTACAGGGAGGTTGGACCGGGGAGCTGTTTTTT
V: TRBV6-1; size: NA; D: NA; J: TRBJ1-2; CDR3: CASSEWGDDGYTF; DNA: TGTGCCAGCAGTGAATGGGGGGACGATGGCTACACCTTC
V: TRBV2; size: NA; D: NA; J: TRBJ1-1; CDR3: CASIPDGSNTEAFF; DNA: TGTGCCAGCATACCCGACGGATCGAACACTGAAGCTTTCTTT
V: TRBV2; size: NA; D: NA; J: TRBJ1-2; CDR3: CASSEWSGGNGYTF; DNA: TGTGCCAGCAGTGAATGGTCTGGGGGCAATGGCTACACCTTC
V: TRBV5-5; size: NA; D: NA; J: TRBJ2-5; CDR3: CASSLEQGRETQYF; DNA: TGTGCCAGCAGCTTGGAACAGGGACGAGAGACCCAGTACTTC
V: TRBV5-6; size: NA; D: NA; J: TRBJ1-6; CDR3: CASSLVTGLDYNSPLHF; DNA: TGTGCCAGCAGCTTGGTAACAGGGCTAGACTATAATTCACCCCTCCACTTT
V: TRBV10-1; size: few; D: NA; J: TRBJ1-6; CDR3: CATPGFTLHF; DNA: TGCGCCACCCCAGGGTTTACCCTCCACTTT
V: TRBV27; size: NA; D: NA; J: TRBJ1-6; CDR3: CASRRDTTSPLHF; DNA: TGTGCCAGCCGCCGGGACACAACTTCACCCCTCCACTTT
V: TRBV27; size: once; D: TRBD1; J: TRBJ1-1; CDR3: CASSLRGTGNTEAFF; DNA: TGTGCCAGCAGTTTACGTGGGACAGGGAACACTGAAGCTTTCTTT
V: TRBV6-5; size: NA; D: NA; J: TRBJ1-5; CDR3: CASSFQGPYQPQHF; DNA: TGTGCCAGCAGTTTTCAGGGACCATATCAGCCCCAGCATTTT